The T cell receptor beta chain under discussion was sequenced for a study of long-term antiretroviral therapy in people with HIV. V shed 7 bases and J shed 6 bases, with 19 bases lying between them. This CDR3 is built from 14 residues. Germline assignment: CDR1 MNHEY and CDR2 SMNVEV (reference sequence). immunoSEQ v3.0 was run at survey level. Per sample, sequencing targeted roughly 35,000-50,000 T-cell genomes. The data were produced by immunoSEQ multiplex PCR, yet TCRdb's version contains in-frame clones alone and is incomplete. The sample holds roughly 28,000 clones, around four fifths seen once. Source: unsorted PBMCs, taken 1.5 years before starting antiretroviral therapy. The sequence derives from a man between 18 and 29 years old with HIV. The rearrangement links TRBV27 to TRBJ2-7; possible D gene TRBD1, 6 bases. CDR3 nucleotides: TGTGCCAGCAACAGGGTCTCGGGGAAAGGCGAGCAGTACTTC. Translated: CASNRVSGKGEQYF.